These 25 T cell receptor beta chains originate from one sample sequenced in a study of T cell clonality in common variable immunodeficiency. Using immunoSEQ multiplex PCR, the repertoire was profiled, and TCRdb retains in-frame clones only, with some absent. The data list around 57,000 clones, none observed once; about 3.4% falls to the top ten. The specimen sequenced was peripheral blood mononuclear cells. Receptor source: a person between 18 and 75 years old in good health.

This clone came up many times. The CDR3 here is CASSAYSGTYEQYF. The part of the CDR3 DNA that was read is TGTGCCAGCAGTGCCTACAGCGGTACCTACGAG. This rearrangement joins TRBV6-1 to TRBJ2-7, with D perhaps matching TRBD2 (5 bases). Read sequence stops 3 residues before the CDR3 end, and the germline J gene provides the missing end. Germline V gene lookup returns CDR1 MNHNS and CDR2 SASEGT. Trimming cost V 4 bases and J 2 bases, with 12 bases left between them. The CDR3 runs to 14 residues.

This clone has at least ten counts. The sequenced part of the CDR3 DNA is TGTGCCACCAAGACTAGCGGGAGTACCTACGAG. It is translated as CATKTSGSTYE. Given in full, the CDR3 is CATKTSGSTYEQYF. This rearrangement joins TRBV15 to TRBJ2-7; the match to TRBD2 covers 12 bases. The observed sequence ends 3 residues before the CDR3 terminus, with the missing tail filled in from the germline J gene. The CDR3 extends over 14 amino acids. The V gene end was trimmed by 7 bases and the J gene end by 2 bases; junction bases not matched to a gene: 3. Germline CDR1 is LNHNV and CDR2 is YYDKDF (reference sequence).

The table lists this clone with many counts. The sequence runs out 3 residues before the end of the CDR3; the remainder is reconstructed from the germline J gene. The chain has TRBV5-6 and TRBJ1-5, with a weak D call TRBD1 (6 bases). The CDR3 extends over 13 amino acids. The germline V gene has CDR1 SGHDT and CDR2 YYEEEE. Trimming cost V 4 bases and J 7 bases, with 12 bases left between them. The CDR3 here is CASSPGVGQPQHF. The CDR3 DNA, read in part, is TGTGCCAGCAGCCCAGGGGTGGGGCAGCCC.

This clone has ten or more counts. CDR3 bases read: TGTGCCTGGAGCGGGAAGCGGGGACTAGCGGGCAATGAG. Protein sequence: CAWSGKRGLAGNE. The full CDR3 is CAWSGKRGLAGNEQFF. This chain links TRBV30 with TRBJ2-1, with TRBD2 identical over 12 bases. The sequenced fragment ends 3 residues before the CDR3 boundary, so the rest is inferred from the germline J gene. The V and J ends lost 3 bases and 6 bases, in that order; junction bases with no gene match: 9. The CDR3 runs to 16 residues. Per germline, CDR1 GTSNPN and CDR2 SVGIG (reference sequence).

This clone showed up many times. The read ends 3 residues before the CDR3 terminus; that terminus is restored from the germline J gene. The V call is TRBV20-1, the J call TRBJ2-5; TRBD2 aligns across 11 bases. V shed 2 bases, J shed 1 base, and the junction held 9 bases outside the gene matches. This CDR3 is built from 17 residues. The V gene's germline CDR1 is DFQATT and CDR2 SNEGSKA (reference sequence). This CDR3 reads CSARPPGLAAFQETQYF. The part of the CDR3 DNA that was read is TGCAGTGCTAGACCCCCGGGACTAGCGGCTTTCCAAGAGACC.

This clone was seen repeatedly, ten times or more. The CDR3 bases that were read are TGTGCCAGCAGCTTAGATGAGGGTTTGGATGGC. Protein product: CASSLDEGLDG. The full CDR3 is CASSLDEGLDGYTF. The chain couples TRBV7-2 to TRBJ1-2, with D uncertain. The read gets to within 3 residues of the CDR3 end, and the germline J gene fills in the rest. The germline gives CDR1 SGHTA, CDR2 FQGNSA. Trimming left V 1 base short and J 6 bases short, with 12 bases between. The CDR3 totals 14 residues.

This clone was counted many times. The missing CDR3 end, 3 residues past where the read stops, is filled in from the germline J gene. V gene TRBV11-3 combines with J gene TRBJ2-4; tentatively, D is TRBD1 (6 bases). This CDR3 is built from 14 residues. CDR1 is SGHNT, CDR2 YENEEA, per germline. The sequenced part of the CDR3 DNA is TGTGCCAGCAGCTTAGTTTCGGACAGACCTCTT. Translated, it gives CASSLVSDRPL. The CDR3 reads in full as CASSLVSDRPLQYF.

This clone was seen at least ten times. The read finishes 3 residues shy of the CDR3 end, and the germline J gene is used to complete it. V gene TRBV7-2 combines with J gene TRBJ1-6; perhaps TRBD1 as D (5 bases). The CDR3 is 15 amino acids. Trimming removed 5 bases from V and 2 bases from J, with 10 bases in between. Germline-derived CDR1 and CDR2 are SGHTA and FQGNSA. The part of the CDR3 DNA that was read is TGTGCCAGCAGCGAGCAGGGCGCCTATAATTCACCC. Its protein product is CASSEQGAYNSP. The entire CDR3 sequence reads CASSEQGAYNSPLHF.

This clone occurred many times. The missing CDR3 end, 3 residues past where the read stops, is filled in from the germline J gene. The V call is TRBV14, the J call TRBJ2-7; 7 bases are shared with TRBD1. The CDR3 totals 12 residues. J lost 3 bases, V lost 5 bases, and 1 base had no gene match. CDR1 and CDR2 (germline): SGHDN, FVKESK. Incomplete CDR3 DNA: TGTGCCAGCAGCAACAGGGGCTACGAG. It specifies CASSNRGYE. Given in full, the CDR3 is CASSNRGYEQYF.

This clone was detected many times. The CDR3 is cut off 3 residues early in the read; its end comes from the germline J gene. The chain combines TRBV7-8 with TRBJ2-5, with no clear D. Germline CDR1 SGHVS, CDR2 FQNEAQ. V dropped 1 base and J dropped 4 bases, with 7 bases sitting between them. The CDR3 is made up of 13 amino acids. The chain's CDR3 is CASSLGEGETQYF. The DNA read from the CDR3 is TGTGCCAGCAGCTTAGGTGAAGGAGAGACC.

This clone was observed many times. The missing CDR3 end, 3 residues past where the read stops, is filled in from the germline J gene. This chain connects TRBV20-1 to TRBJ1-1, with D maybe TRBD1 (5 bases). The CDR3 contains 13 residues. The germline gives CDR1 DFQATT, CDR2 SNEGSKA (reference sequence). Between the trimmed V and J ends, which lost 5 bases and 1 base, there was a span of 11 bases. CDR3 sequence reads: CSAETERNTEAFF. The part of the CDR3 DNA that was read is TGCAGTGCTGAGACAGAAAGGAACACTGAA.

In the case of this clone: The CDR3 end lies 3 residues beyond the end of the read and is filled in from the germline J gene. The chain joins TRBV5-1 to TRBJ1-2; D remains ambiguous. CDR3 length equals 15 residues. Germline-derived CDR1 and CDR2 are SGHRS and YFSETQ. The CDR3 spells CASSFVLAGGGDYTF. The sequenced part of the CDR3 DNA is TGCGCCAGCAGCTTCGTCTTAGCGGGAGGAGGCGAC. Variable domain in full (rest from reference TRBV5-1 and TRBJ1-2): KAGVTQTPRYLIKTRGQQVTLSCSPISGHRSVSWYQQTPGQGLQFLFEYFSETQRNKGNFPGRFSGRQFSNSRSEMNVSTLELGDSALYLCASSFVLAGGGDYTFGSGTRLTVV.

Concerning this clone itself: The read halts 3 residues ahead of the CDR3 end, with the missing end drawn from the germline J gene. This sequence joins TRBV20-1 and TRBJ2-3, with D perhaps matching TRBD1 (6 bases). This CDR3 region has 17 residues. Germline CDR1 DFQATT, CDR2 SNEGSKA (reference sequence). CDR3 loop: CSARPLAYTQGQETQYF. CDR3 bases read: TGCAGTGCTAGACCGTTGGCCTACACCCAGGGGCAAGAGACG.

Ten or more counts support this clone. The read finishes 3 residues shy of the CDR3 end, and the germline J gene is used to complete it. The chain combines TRBV7-6 with TRBJ2-5; weak D call: TRBD2 (5 bases). The CDR3 spans 15 residues. Germline assignment: CDR1 SGHVS and CDR2 FNYEAQ. V was pared by 5 bases and J by 2 bases, with 15 bases between. The part of the CDR3 DNA that was read is TGTGCCAGCAGCCCGTCGAGCGGTTTTCAAGAGACC. Its translation is CASSPSSGFQET. The full-length CDR3 reads as CASSPSSGFQETQYF.

This clone has more than one count but fewer than ten. From the germline J gene comes the end of the CDR3, since the read stops 3 residues before it. The V and J genes are TRBV18 and TRBJ2-2; 10 nucleotides agree with TRBD1. The CDR3 spans 15 residues. CDR1 and CDR2 from the germline V gene are KGHSH and LQKENI. CDR3 amino acids: CASSSDRGNNSPLFF. Partial CDR3 DNA: TGTGCCAGCTCGTCGGACAGGGGGAATAATTCACCG.

The sample holds many counts of this clone. The CDR3 end lies 3 residues beyond the end of the read and is filled in from the germline J gene. This rearrangement joins TRBV20-1 to TRBJ1-2, with 10 bases fitting TRBD1. Germline CDR1 DFQATT, CDR2 SNEGSKA (reference sequence). Trimming removed 5 bases from V and 7 bases from J; junction bases left unmatched: 10. The CDR3 runs 14 residues. CDR3: CSAGIPGQGTGYTF. The CDR3 DNA, read in part, is TGCAGTGCTGGGATTCCGGGACAGGGGACTGGC.

There are many counts of this clone. Read sequence stops 3 residues before the CDR3 end, and the germline J gene provides the missing end. The V and J genes are TRBV20-1 and TRBJ1-1; 7 bases align to TRBD1. V dropped 5 bases and J dropped 0; count of bases not matched to a gene: 6. CDR1 is DFQATT, CDR2 SNEGSKA, per germline (reference sequence). The CDR3 length is 14 residues. The part of the CDR3 DNA that was read is TGCAGTGCTCCGAAGACAGGGATGAACACTGAA. Translated, it gives CSAPKTGMNTE. The CDR3, in full, reads CSAPKTGMNTEAFF.

This clone was seen at least ten times. The CDR3 is cut off 3 residues early in the read; its end comes from the germline J gene. The rearrangement uses TRBV20-1 and TRBJ1-2; D gene uncertain. V was shortened by 5 bases and J by 0 bases, with 7 bases between the two germline ends. CDR3 length: 12 residues. Looked up from germline, CDR1 is DFQATT and CDR2 is SNEGSKA (reference sequence). The sequenced CDR3 bases are TGCAGTGCTCGTAACACTAACTATGGC. Its translation: CSARNTNYG. In full, the CDR3 is CSARNTNYGYTF.

The sample holds many counts of this clone. Read sequence stops 3 residues before the CDR3 end, and the germline J gene provides the missing end. The chain carries TRBV30 and TRBJ1-4; the D gene is possibly TRBD1 (5 bases). Germline V gene data show CDR1 as GTSNPN and CDR2 as SVGIG (reference sequence). This CDR3 is built from 13 residues. V lost 3 bases and J lost 5, with 10 bases in between. CDR3 DNA (partial): TGTGCCTGGAGCCGACAGCCCAATGAAAAA. Its protein is CAWSRQPNEK. The full CDR3 is CAWSRQPNEKLFF.

This clone appeared a few times. The read halts 3 residues ahead of the CDR3 end, with the missing end drawn from the germline J gene. V usage is TRBV7-9 and J usage is TRBJ1-2; D remains ambiguous. CDR1 and CDR2 (germline): SEHNR, FQNEAQ (reference sequence). CDR3 size: 14 residues. The CDR3 protein is CASSLVPHTDTYTF. The CDR3 DNA, read in part, is TGTGCCAGCAGCTTAGTTCCCCACACAGATACC.

This clone occurred many times. The read comes to an end 3 residues before the CDR3 does, leaving the germline J gene to fill in the end. V usage is TRBV6-2 or TRBV6-3 and J usage is TRBJ2-3, with D tentatively TRBD1 (6 bases). Germline-derived CDR1 and CDR2 are MNHEY and SVGEGT. The CDR3 is 16 amino acids. The V end was cut by 8 bases, the J end by 0 bases, with 18 bases between. Partial CDR3 DNA: TGTGCCAGCCTTCCCATGGGACACCCCAGCACAGATACG. Protein product: CASLPMGHPSTDT. The entire CDR3 protein reads CASLPMGHPSTDTQYF.

On this clone: The read is 3 residues too short to cover the CDR3 end, so that end is filled in from the germline J gene. This chain links TRBV7-9 with TRBJ2-5, with 7 nucleotides matching TRBD2. Per the germline V gene, CDR1 is SEHNR and CDR2 is FQNEAQ (reference sequence). V shed 4 bases and J 5 bases; nucleotides not matched to a gene: 10. The CDR3 covers 15 residues. CDR3 sequence reads: CASSYGTTLRETQYF. CDR3 bases read: TGTGCCAGCAGCTACGGGACTACCCTTCGGGAGACC.

This clone was detected a few times. Coverage ceases 3 residues before the CDR3 finishes, and the germline J gene fills in the end. The chain joins TRBV7-3 to TRBJ1-2, with D possibly being TRBD1 (5 bases). The CDR3 is made up of 15 amino acids. The germline V gene has CDR1 SGHTA and CDR2 FQGTGA. CDR3 sequence: CASSAAGLAVDTYTF. Incomplete CDR3 DNA: TGTGCCAGCAGCGCCGCGGGACTAGCGGTAGATACC.

This clone showed up many times. Read coverage stops 3 residues before the CDR3 terminus; the germline J gene supplies the remainder. The chain is built from TRBV12-3 or TRBV12-4 and TRBJ1-5; 8 bases line up with TRBD1. With 5 bases clipped from V and 7 bases from J, the junction kept 7 bases outside the gene matches. The CDR3 is 14 amino acids. CDR3 DNA, as far as it was read: TGTGCCAGCAGTCAAGACAGGGGAGGACAGCCC. Its protein is CASSQDRGGQP. The full CDR3 sequence reads CASSQDRGGQPQHF.

This clone was recorded a few times. Sequencing ends 3 residues short of the CDR3 end; the germline J gene provides the rest. V and J are TRBV5-3 and TRBJ2-1, with TRBD2 matching 8 bases. TRBV5-3 qualifies as an ORF whose function is uncertain. J was trimmed by 2 bases and V by 3 bases; bases with no gene match: 10. This CDR3 region has 17 residues. CDR3: CARSSSGRGFPYNEQFF. The DNA read from the CDR3 is TGTGCCAGAAGCTCCAGCGGGAGAGGTTTCCCCTACAATGAG.